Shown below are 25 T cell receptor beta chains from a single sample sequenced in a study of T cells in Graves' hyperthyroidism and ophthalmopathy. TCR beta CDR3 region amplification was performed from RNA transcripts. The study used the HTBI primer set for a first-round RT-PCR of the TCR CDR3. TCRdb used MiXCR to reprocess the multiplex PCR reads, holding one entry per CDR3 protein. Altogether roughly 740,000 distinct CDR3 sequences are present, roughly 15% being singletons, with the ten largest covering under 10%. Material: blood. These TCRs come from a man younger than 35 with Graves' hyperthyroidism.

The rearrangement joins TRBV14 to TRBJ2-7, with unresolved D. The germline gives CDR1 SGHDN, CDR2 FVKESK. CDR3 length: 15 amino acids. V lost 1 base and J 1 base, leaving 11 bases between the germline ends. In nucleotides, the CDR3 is TGTGCCAGCAGCCAAGGTCCGGTAGGTTCCTACGAGCAGTACTTC. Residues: CASSQGPVGSYEQYF.

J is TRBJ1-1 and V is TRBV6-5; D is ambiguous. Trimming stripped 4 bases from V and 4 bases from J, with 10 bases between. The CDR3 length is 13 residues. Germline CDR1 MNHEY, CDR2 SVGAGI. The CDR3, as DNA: TGTGCCAGCAGTTGTGGACGGCTCACTGAAGCTTTCTTT. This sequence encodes CASSCGRLTEAFF.

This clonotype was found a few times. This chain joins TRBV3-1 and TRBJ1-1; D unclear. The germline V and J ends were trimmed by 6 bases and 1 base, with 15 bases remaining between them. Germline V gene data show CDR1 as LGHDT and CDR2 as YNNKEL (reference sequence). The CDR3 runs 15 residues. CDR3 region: CASSFLSGSNTEAFF. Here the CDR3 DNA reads TGTGCCAGCAGTTTCCTCTCGGGATCGAACACTGAAGCTTTCTTT.

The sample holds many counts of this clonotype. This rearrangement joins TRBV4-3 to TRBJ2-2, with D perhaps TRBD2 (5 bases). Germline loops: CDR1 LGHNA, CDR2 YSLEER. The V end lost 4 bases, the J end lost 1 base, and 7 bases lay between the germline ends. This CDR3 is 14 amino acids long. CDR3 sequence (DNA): TGCGCCAGCAGCCGACTAAGGAACACCGGGGAGCTGTTTTTT. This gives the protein CASSRLRNTGELFF.

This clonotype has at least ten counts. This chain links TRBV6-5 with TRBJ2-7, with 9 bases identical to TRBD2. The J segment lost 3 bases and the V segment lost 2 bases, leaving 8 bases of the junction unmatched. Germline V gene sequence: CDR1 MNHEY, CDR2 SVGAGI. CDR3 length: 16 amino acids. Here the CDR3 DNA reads TGTGCCAGCAGTTACCCCGCGGGGGGGGGGGACTACGAGCAGTACTTC. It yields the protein CASSYPAGGGDYEQYF.

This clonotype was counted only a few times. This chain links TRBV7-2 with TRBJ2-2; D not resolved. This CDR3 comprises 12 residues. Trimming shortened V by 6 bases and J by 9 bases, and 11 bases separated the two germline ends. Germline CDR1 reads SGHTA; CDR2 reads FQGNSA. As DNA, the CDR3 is TGTGCCAGCAGTTCGATCGGATGGGAGCTGTTTTTT. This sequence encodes CASSSIGWELFF.

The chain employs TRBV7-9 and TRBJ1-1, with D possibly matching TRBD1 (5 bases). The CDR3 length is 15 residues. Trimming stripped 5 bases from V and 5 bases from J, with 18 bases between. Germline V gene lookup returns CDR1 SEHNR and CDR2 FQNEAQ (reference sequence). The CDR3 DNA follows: TGTGCCAGCAGCCCGAAAGGGACCCGAGGGACTGAAGCTTTCTTT. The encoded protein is CASSPKGTRGTEAFF.

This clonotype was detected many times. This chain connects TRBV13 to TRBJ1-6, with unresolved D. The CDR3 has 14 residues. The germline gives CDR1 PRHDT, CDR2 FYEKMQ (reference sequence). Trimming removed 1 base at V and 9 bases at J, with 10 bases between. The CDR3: CASSLDGWSSPLHF. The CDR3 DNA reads TGTGCCAGCAGCTTAGACGGATGGAGTTCACCCCTCCACTTT.

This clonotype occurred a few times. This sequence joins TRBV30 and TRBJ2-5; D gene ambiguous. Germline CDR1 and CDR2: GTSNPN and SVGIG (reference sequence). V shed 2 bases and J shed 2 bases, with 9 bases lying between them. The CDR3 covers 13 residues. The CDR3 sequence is CAWSRIIQETQYF. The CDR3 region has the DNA TGTGCCTGGAGTAGGATAATACAAGAGACCCAGTACTTC.

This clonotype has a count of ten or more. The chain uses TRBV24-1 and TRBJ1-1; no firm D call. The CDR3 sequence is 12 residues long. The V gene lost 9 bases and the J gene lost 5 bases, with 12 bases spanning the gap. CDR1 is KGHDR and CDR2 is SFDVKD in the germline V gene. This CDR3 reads CATSAGETEAFF. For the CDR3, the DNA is TGTGCCACCTCGGCCGGGGAAACTGAAGCTTTCTTT.

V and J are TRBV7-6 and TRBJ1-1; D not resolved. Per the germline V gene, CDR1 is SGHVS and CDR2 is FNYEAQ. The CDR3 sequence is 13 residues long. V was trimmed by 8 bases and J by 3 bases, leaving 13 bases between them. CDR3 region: CASQVRVDTEAFF. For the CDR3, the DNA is TGTGCCAGCCAAGTGCGTGTAGACACTGAAGCTTTCTTT.

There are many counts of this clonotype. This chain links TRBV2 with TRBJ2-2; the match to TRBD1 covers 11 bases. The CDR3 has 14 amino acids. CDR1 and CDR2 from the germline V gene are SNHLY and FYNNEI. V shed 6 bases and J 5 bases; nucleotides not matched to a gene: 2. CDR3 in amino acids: CASRDRGQTGELFF. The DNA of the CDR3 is TGTGCCAGCAGGGACAGGGGGCAAACCGGGGAGCTGTTTTTT.

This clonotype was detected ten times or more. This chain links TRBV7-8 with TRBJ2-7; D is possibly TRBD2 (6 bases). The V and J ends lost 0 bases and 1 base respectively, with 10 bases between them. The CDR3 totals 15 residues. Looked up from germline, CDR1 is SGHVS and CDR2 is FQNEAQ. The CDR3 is CASSLAGGKSYEQYF. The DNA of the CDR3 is TGTGCCAGCAGCTTAGCTGGCGGGAAGTCCTACGAGCAGTACTTC. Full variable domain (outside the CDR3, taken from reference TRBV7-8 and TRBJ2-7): GAGVSQSPRYKVAKRGQDVALRCDPISGHVSLFWYQQALGQGPEFLTYFQNEAQLDKSGLPSDRFFAERPEGSVSTLKIQRTQQEDSAVYLCASSLAGGKSYEQYFGPGTRLTVT.

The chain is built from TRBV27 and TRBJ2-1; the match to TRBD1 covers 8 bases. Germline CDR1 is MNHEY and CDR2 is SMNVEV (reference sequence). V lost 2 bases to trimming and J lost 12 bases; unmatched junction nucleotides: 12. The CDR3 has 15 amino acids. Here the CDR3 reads CASSLDRGISGGQFF. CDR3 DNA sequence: TGTGCCAGCAGTTTAGACAGGGGTATCTCGGGTGGGCAGTTCTTC.

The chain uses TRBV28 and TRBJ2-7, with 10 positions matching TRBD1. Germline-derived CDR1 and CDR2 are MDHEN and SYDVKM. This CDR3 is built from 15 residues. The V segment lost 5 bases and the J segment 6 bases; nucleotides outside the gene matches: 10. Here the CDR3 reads CASSGPGQGTGEQYF. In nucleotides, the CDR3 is TGTGCCAGCAGTGGACCGGGACAGGGGACGGGCGAGCAGTACTTC.

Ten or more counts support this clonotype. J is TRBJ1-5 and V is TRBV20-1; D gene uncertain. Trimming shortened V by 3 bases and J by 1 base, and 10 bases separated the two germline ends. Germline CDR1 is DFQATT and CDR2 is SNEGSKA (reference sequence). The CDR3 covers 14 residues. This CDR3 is CSASFGRSNQPQHF. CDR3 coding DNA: TGCAGTGCTAGTTTCGGGAGGAGCAATCAGCCCCAGCATTTT.

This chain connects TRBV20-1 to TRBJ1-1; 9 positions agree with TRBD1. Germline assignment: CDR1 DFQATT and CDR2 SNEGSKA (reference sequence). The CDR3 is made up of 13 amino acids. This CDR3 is CSVGWTGDDEAFF. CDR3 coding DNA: TGCAGCGTTGGTTGGACAGGGGACGATGAAGCTTTCTTT.

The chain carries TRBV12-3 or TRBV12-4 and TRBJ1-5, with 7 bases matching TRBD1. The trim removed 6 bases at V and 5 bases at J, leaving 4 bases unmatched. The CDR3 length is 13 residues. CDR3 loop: CASRPGGYQPQHF. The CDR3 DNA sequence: TGTGCCAGCAGGCCAGGGGGTTATCAGCCCCAGCATTTT.

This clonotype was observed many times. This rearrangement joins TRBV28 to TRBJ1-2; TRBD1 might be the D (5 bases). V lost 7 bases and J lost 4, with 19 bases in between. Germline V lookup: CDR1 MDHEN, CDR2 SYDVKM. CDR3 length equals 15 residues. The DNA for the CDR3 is TGTGCCAGCAACCGACATGTGCCGGGGGTCTATGGCTACACCTTC. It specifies CASNRHVPGVYGYTF.

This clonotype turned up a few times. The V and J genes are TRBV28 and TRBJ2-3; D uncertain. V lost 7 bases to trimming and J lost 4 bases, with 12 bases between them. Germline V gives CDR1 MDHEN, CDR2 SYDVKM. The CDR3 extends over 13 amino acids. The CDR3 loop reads CASKRPAADTQYF. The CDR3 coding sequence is TGTGCCAGCAAACGGCCGGCCGCAGATACGCAGTATTTT.

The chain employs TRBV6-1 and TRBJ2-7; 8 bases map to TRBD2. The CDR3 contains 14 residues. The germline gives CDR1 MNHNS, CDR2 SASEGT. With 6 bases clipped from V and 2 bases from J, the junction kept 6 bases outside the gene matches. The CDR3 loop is CASRHEREPYEQYF. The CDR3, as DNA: TGTGCCAGCAGACACGAGCGGGAGCCCTACGAGCAGTACTTC.

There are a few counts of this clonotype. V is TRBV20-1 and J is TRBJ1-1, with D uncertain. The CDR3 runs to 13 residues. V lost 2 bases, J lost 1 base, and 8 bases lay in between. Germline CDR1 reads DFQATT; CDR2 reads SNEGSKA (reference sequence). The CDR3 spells CSARSPGNTEAFF. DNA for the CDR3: TGCAGTGCTAGATCACCGGGGAACACTGAAGCTTTCTTT.

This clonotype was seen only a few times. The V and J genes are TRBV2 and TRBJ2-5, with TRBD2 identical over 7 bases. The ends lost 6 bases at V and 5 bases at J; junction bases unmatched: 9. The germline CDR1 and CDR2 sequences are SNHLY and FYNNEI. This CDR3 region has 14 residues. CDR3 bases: TGTGCCAGCAGCCCCGGGGTGGGGGGGGAGACCCAGTACTTC. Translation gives CASSPGVGGETQYF.

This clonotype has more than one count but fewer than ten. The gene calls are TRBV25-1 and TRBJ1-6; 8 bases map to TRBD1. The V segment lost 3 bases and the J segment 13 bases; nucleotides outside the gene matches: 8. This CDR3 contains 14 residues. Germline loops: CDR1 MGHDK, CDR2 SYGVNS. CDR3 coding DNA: TGTGCCAGCAGTGAGGGACAGGCCCGATTTCCCCTCCACTTT. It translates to CASSEGQARFPLHF.

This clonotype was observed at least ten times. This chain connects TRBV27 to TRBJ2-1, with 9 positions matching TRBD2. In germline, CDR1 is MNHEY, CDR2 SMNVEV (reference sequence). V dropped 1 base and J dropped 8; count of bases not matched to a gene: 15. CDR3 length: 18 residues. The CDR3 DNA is TGTGCCAGCAGTTTATTACCTCCCCCAGGGACTAGCCTCGATGAGCAGTTCTTC. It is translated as CASSLLPPPGTSLDEQFF.